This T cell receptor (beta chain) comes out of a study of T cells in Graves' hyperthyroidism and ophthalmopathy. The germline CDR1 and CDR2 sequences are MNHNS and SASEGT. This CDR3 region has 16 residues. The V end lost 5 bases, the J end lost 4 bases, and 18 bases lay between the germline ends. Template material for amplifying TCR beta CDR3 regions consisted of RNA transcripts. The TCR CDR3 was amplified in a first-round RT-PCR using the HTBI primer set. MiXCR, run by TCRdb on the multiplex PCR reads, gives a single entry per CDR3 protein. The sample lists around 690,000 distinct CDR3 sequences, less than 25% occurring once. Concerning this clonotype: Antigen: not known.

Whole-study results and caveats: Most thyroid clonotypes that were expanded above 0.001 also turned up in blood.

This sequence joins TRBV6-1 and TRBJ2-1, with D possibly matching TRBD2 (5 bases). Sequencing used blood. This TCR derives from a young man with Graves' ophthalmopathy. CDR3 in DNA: TGTGCCAGCAGTCACGGGCTTGAGGGTTCGTACAATGAGCAGTTCTTC. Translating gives CASSHGLEGSYNEQFF.